This is a list of T cell receptor beta chains from one sample in a study of T-cell memory formation after mild COVID-19. MiXCR was run by TCRdb on the 5' RACE reads, yielding one entry per CDR3 protein. Of around 300,000 distinct CDR3 sequences in the sample, about a sixth were seen once. The source material was PBMCs or a T cell subset sorted from them (not recorded which). The receptors derive from a man between 18 and 29 years old who had mild COVID-19 (a few samples of this study predate the infection). Cell type and time point are not known. Each CDR3 is given with its conserved first and last residue. The D gene is left open where the match is weak. Clone size is not always given. Where it is, it says once, few, many or a class for expanded clones.

cdr3_nt	cdr3_aa	v_call	j_call	clone_size	d_call
TGTGCCAGCAGTGAAGCAGGGGGATCTGGGGCCAACGTCCTGACTTTC	CASSEAGGSGANVLTF	TRBV2	TRBJ2-6	-	-
TGTGCCAGCAGTGATCCGGGACAGGGCTACGAGCAGTACTTC	CASSDPGQGYEQYF	TRBV6-6	TRBJ2-7	many	TRBD1
TGTGCCAGCAGCTTCGAGCGAAGGCCAGATACGCAGTATTTT	CASSFERRPDTQYF	TRBV7-3	TRBJ2-3	few	-
TGTGCCAGCAGACACTCCGGGACAGGGAATGAGCAGTTCTTC	CASRHSGTGNEQFF	TRBV14	TRBJ2-1	-	TRBD1
TGCGCCAGCAGCTTGGTGCAGCAGAACACTGAAGCTTTCTTT	CASSLVQQNTEAFF	TRBV5-1	TRBJ1-1	many	-
TGTGCCAGCAGTGGGACTAGCGGGGAAGGGGACATTCAGTACTTC	CASSGTSGEGDIQYF	TRBV6-2/TRBV6-3	TRBJ2-4	many	TRBD2
TGTGCCTGGAGTGTATTCCAGGTGGCTTTCTTT	CAWSVFQVAFF	TRBV30	TRBJ1-1	-	-
TGTGCCAGCAGTGAGGTTACAGGCGGGGGCACGCAGTATTTT	CASSEVTGGGTQYF	TRBV2	TRBJ2-3	-	-
TGCGCCAGCAGCTTGGGGCCCTCAACTAATGAAAAACTGTTTTTT	CASSLGPSTNEKLFF	TRBV5-1	TRBJ1-4	many	-
TGTGCCAGTAGTAAGAGAGACCCCTCCGCTGAAGCTTTCTTT	CASSKRDPSAEAFF	TRBV19	TRBJ1-1	few	-
TGCGCCAGCAGCTTGGCCCAATCATCCAGGGATGAAGCTTTCTTT	CASSLAQSSRDEAFF	TRBV5-1	TRBJ1-1	-	-
TGTGCCAGCAGTTACTCAGGGACAGGGGACTCTCGCTATGGCTACACCTTC	CASSYSGTGDSRYGYTF	TRBV6-5	TRBJ1-2	few	TRBD1
TGCAGTGCTAGAGAGGGCAGGGTCGATTACAATGAGCAGTTCTTC	CSAREGRVDYNEQFF	TRBV20-1	TRBJ2-1	-	-
TGTGCCAGCAGTTTACTCGTGGGGGGGCAGGAGACCCAGTACTTC	CASSLLVGGQETQYF	TRBV12-3/TRBV12-4	TRBJ2-5	many	-
TGTGCCAGCAGTTCAGGGTCGGCTGAAGCTTTCTTT	CASSSGSAEAFF	TRBV12-3/TRBV12-4	TRBJ1-1	-	-
TGTGCCAGCAGTCAAAACGCCGGGAGTAGCACAGATACGCAGTATTTT	CASSQNAGSSTDTQYF	TRBV4-2	TRBJ2-3	many	-
TGTGCCAGCAGCTTACGGGGGGCAGTAACAGATACGCAGTATTTT	CASSLRGAVTDTQYF	TRBV7-3	TRBJ2-3	-	-
TGCAGTGTCCTCGACAGCCTTGGCGGTGTTTCGGCTTTCTTT	CSVLDSLGGVSAFF	TRBV20-1	TRBJ1-1	-	-
TGTGCCAGCAGCCCCGTCTCGGGGAACACCGGGGAGCTGTTTTTT	CASSPVSGNTGELFF	TRBV7-9	TRBJ2-2	few	-
TGCAGCGGATTGACAGCTGGGCTGGCAGGCTACACCTTC	CSGLTAGLAGYTF	TRBV29-1	TRBJ1-2	-	-
TGTGCCAGCAGTAGGCCCCCGGGGGGCTCCGGGGAGCTGTTTTTT	CASSRPPGGSGELFF	TRBV6-2/TRBV6-3	TRBJ2-2	-	-
TGTGCCAGCAGCTGGAGGGCTCGCACTGAAGCTTTCTTT	CASSWRARTEAFF	TRBV7-9	TRBJ1-1	-	-
TGTGCCAGCAGTAGGCACAGGGCCACGGGCACTGAAGCTTTCTTT	CASSRHRATGTEAFF	TRBV12-3/TRBV12-4	TRBJ1-1	-	-
TGCGCCAGCAGTGACCTGGGACTAGCGGGGCCTAGCACAGATACGCAGTATTTT	CASSDLGLAGPSTDTQYF	TRBV10-2	TRBJ2-3	many	TRBD2
TGCGCCAGCAGCCAAGACTGGGGGGTTAACTCCTACGAGCAGTACTTC	CASSQDWGVNSYEQYF	TRBV4-1	TRBJ2-7	few	-
TGTGCCAGCAGCTCCGGGCCGGGGGCAGGAAACACCATATATTTT	CASSSGPGAGNTIYF	TRBV7-6	TRBJ1-3	-	-
TGTGCCAGCAGTGCGAGGGAGAGCTCCTACGAGCAGTACTTC	CASSARESSYEQYF	TRBV6-6	TRBJ2-7	few	-
TGTGCCAGCAGCCTGACAGGAGCTACAGATACGCAGTATTTT	CASSLTGATDTQYF	TRBV5-5	TRBJ2-3	many	-
TGTGCCAGCAGTAGGGGAGTCGGCAATGAGCAGTTCTTC	CASSRGVGNEQFF	TRBV2	TRBJ2-1	few	-
TGTGCCAGCAGCGACAGGAGTAGAACAGGTGAAGCTTTCTTT	CASSDRSRTGEAFF	TRBV6-5	TRBJ1-1	few	-
TGTGCCAGCTCACCAACGGGACAGGGGGGCTACGAGCAGTACTTC	CASSPTGQGGYEQYF	TRBV18	TRBJ2-7	-	TRBD1
TGTGCCAGCAGCCCCCGACTCAATGAGCAGTTCTTC	CASSPRLNEQFF	TRBV7-9	TRBJ2-1	-	-
TGTGCCAGCTCACGTGTTGCCATGGGGGCACCCCTCCACTTT	CASSRVAMGAPLHF	TRBV18	TRBJ1-6	few	-
TGCAGTGCTATGCTCCGAAACGGGGAGCTGTTTTTT	CSAMLRNGELFF	TRBV20-1	TRBJ2-2	-	-
TGTGCCAGCACCCAACAGGGGGCCGCGGGGGGCTACACCTTC	CASTQQGAAGGYTF	TRBV6-5	TRBJ1-2	-	TRBD1
TGCAGTGCTTCTAGTGTCCCCTACAATGAGCAGTTCTTC	CSASSVPYNEQFF	TRBV20-1	TRBJ2-1	-	-
TGTGCCAGCAGTTTACGGGGTAGGAATGAGCAGTTCTTC	CASSLRGRNEQFF	TRBV27	TRBJ2-1	-	-
TGTGCCAGCAGTTTCGGAGGCCGAAGACTAGCGGGGGGCGGTGAGCAGTTCTTC	CASSFGGRRLAGGGEQFF	TRBV12-3/TRBV12-4	TRBJ2-1	-	TRBD2
TGCGCCAGCAGCCGGGACAGGCCGGGGGAGCAGTACTTC	CASSRDRPGEQYF	TRBV5-1	TRBJ2-7	few	TRBD1
TGTGCCAGCAGCTTAGAGCGAAAGACCCAGTACTTC	CASSLERKTQYF	TRBV7-2	TRBJ2-5	-	-
TGTGCCAGCAGTGGACAGGGGATAAGGGGTGAGCAGTTCTTC	CASSGQGIRGEQFF	TRBV12-3/TRBV12-4	TRBJ2-1	-	TRBD1
TGTGCCAGCAGGGGATACGGACACCCCAATGAGCAGTTCTTC	CASRGYGHPNEQFF	TRBV4-2	TRBJ2-1	few	-
TGTGCCAGCAGCTTCAGGGCGGGCATTCAGTACTTC	CASSFRAGIQYF	TRBV7-2	TRBJ2-4	-	-
TGTGCCAGCAGTTACGGCTATGAAGCTTTCTTT	CASSYGYEAFF	TRBV6-5	TRBJ1-1	-	-
TGTGCCAGCAGCCCCGACGGCGATAATTCACCCCTCCACTTT	CASSPDGDNSPLHF	TRBV7-2	TRBJ1-6	-	-
TGCGCCAGCAGCCACCTCACTAGCGGGGAGAATATGAGGGAGCTGTTTTTT	CASSHLTSGENMRELFF	TRBV4-3	TRBJ2-2	-	TRBD2
TGTGCCAGCAGCATGACGGGGAACTCCTACGAGCAGTACTTC	CASSMTGNSYEQYF	TRBV7-9	TRBJ2-7	-	-
TGTGCCACCGCCCTTTCACCCTCCGATACGCAGTATTTT	CATALSPSDTQYF	TRBV19	TRBJ2-3	few	-
TGCGCCAGCAGTGGGACAGGGTTCTACAATGAGCAGTTCTTC	CASSGTGFYNEQFF	TRBV5-1	TRBJ2-1	few	TRBD1
TGTGCCAGCAGTTTGTACGGGGATACGCAGTATTTT	CASSLYGDTQYF	TRBV12-3/TRBV12-4	TRBJ2-3	many	-